This T cell receptor (beta chain) was recovered during a study of blood T cell repertoires in COVID-19. Study-level information: Italy, Spain and the United States were the sources of the convalescent and acute COVID-19 samples. The cDNA or gDNA used as material had been derived from T cells, B-cell-depleted T cells, or PBMCs.

Some clones are missing from TCRdb's copy, which holds only in-frame ones; the method was immunoSEQ multiplex PCR. This table has around 360,000 clones, approximately 84% appearing once. Recovered status in Cohort 3 required two negative PCRs, clearance, or symptom resolution. Source material: PBMCs or T cells enriched from blood (not recorded which). The receptor comes from a woman aged 25 to 39 who had recovered from COVID-19.

CDR3 nucleotide sequence: TGTGCCAGCAGTTTTATTAGCGGGGGGCCCGTCGGGACCGGGGAGCTGTTTTTT. Protein sequence: CASSFISGGPVGTGELFF. J is TRBJ2-2 and V is TRBV27; 10 positions agree with TRBD2. Per germline, CDR1 MNHEY and CDR2 SMNVEV (reference sequence). V gave up 3 bases and J gave up 5 bases; unmatched junction bases: 12. The CDR3 is 18 residues long.